The entry below describes one T cell receptor (beta chain). Antigen specificity is unknown. Preparing the TCRbeta library involved the use of unique molecular identifiers. One entry per CDR3 protein, called by TCRdb with MiXCR from the PCR reads. The profile shows some 300,000 distinct CDR3 sequences, over 7.5% of them singletons. V lost 3 bases to trimming and J lost 1 base, with 11 bases between them. The CDR3 extends over 15 amino acids. Germline CDR1 is KGHSY and CDR2 is FQNENV. The data stem from a study of T-cell reconstitution after alpha-beta-depleted transplantation in children. Regarding the study as a whole: T cells produced anew were the main source of T-cell counts and diversity one year after transplant. Alpha-beta T cells present about two months after transplant were reported to originate from several hundred expanded graft clones.

The sample here was peripheral blood, taken 360 days after TCRalphabeta/CD19-depleted stem cell transplant. This chain joins TRBV16 and TRBJ2-3; perhaps TRBD2 as D (6 bases). The receptor's source is a female patient under 10 years old who had a stem cell transplant for Fanconi anemia, so the T cells may come from the graft donor. The CDR3, as DNA: TGTGCCAGCAGCCAGAGGGACTGGCGCACAGATACGCAGTATTTT. Translation: CASSQRDWRTDTQYF.